Following are 2 T cell receptor beta chains from one sample sequenced in a study of cytomegalovirus exposure and HLA in healthy donors. Primers for the PCR totalled 60 Vbeta and 13 Jbeta. TCRdb's table, derived via immunoSEQ multiplex PCR, lists solely in-frame clones and lacks some. Among over 150,000 clones, 84% were seen once, and the ten largest hold 4.8%. Sequencing was done on a sample of PBMCs. The source of these receptors is a girl between 10 and 17 years old in good health and CMV-seropositive.

The chain joins TRBV7-9 to TRBJ2-1, with 13 bases lining up with TRBD2. CDR1 SEHNR and CDR2 FQNEAQ come from the germline V gene (reference sequence). The CDR3 loop spans 17 amino acids. The J segment lost 4 bases and the V segment lost 0 bases, leaving 3 bases of the junction unmatched. In DNA, the CDR3 is TGTGCCAGCAGCTTAGCGGGGACTAGCGGGGTTTACAATGAGCAGTTCTTC. Translated, it gives CASSLAGTSGVYNEQFF.

The chain recombines TRBV5-6 with TRBJ1-4; 8 bases fit TRBD1. Germline V gene lookup returns CDR1 SGHDT and CDR2 YYEEEE. The CDR3 is made up of 16 amino acids. The J segment lost 2 bases and the V segment lost 4 bases, leaving 7 bases of the junction unmatched. The CDR3 loop reads CASSLWTGSTNEKLFF. CDR3 DNA: TGTGCCAGCAGCCTTTGGACAGGGTCGACTAATGAAAAACTGTTTTTT. Combining the CDR3 with reference TRBV5-6 and TRBJ1-4 gives the whole variable domain DAGVTQSPTHLIKTRGQQVTLRCSPKSGHDTVSWYQQALGQGPQFIFQYYEEEERQRGNFPDRFSGHQFPNYSSELNVNALLLGDSALYLCASSLWTGSTNEKLFFGSGTQLSVL.